The source of this T cell receptor (beta chain) is a study of blood T cell repertoires in COVID-19. For the study at large: The cDNA or gDNA used as material had been derived from T cells, B-cell-depleted T cells, or PBMCs.

Trimming pared 4 bases from V and 4 bases from J, leaving 11 bases between. CDR3 length: 14 residues. Germline-derived CDR1 and CDR2 are GTSNPN and SVGIG (reference sequence). Per the original methods: From reference gene primer amplification, estimates of nucleated cell counts were derived. Profiling relied on immunoSEQ multiplex PCR, and the TCRdb table lists in-frame clones only, not all of them. V and J calls and clone size are copied from that table; D and trimming were computed from the DNA. The data hold hundreds of thousands of clones, with around 90% observed a single time. Seattle enrolled patients during active infection and tracked them longitudinally.

J is TRBJ1-6 and V is TRBV30, with D uncertain. The sequence derives from a woman aged 45 to 65 with COVID-19, enrolled during active disease. Sequencing input: peripheral blood. For the CDR3, the DNA is TGTGCCTGGACAGGAGGGCGGTATAATTCACCCCTCCACTTT. Translation gives CAWTGGRYNSPLHF.